This T cell receptor (beta chain) appears in the sequencing data of a study of radiotherapy plus CTLA-4 blockade in lung cancer. In the study overall: 18% of patients responded objectively, and roughly 34% achieved disease control.

Regarding the study as a whole: Interferon-beta and early blood T cell clone dynamics reportedly predicted response best. There was expansion of tumor-derived TCR clones in blood after radiotherapy plus ipilimumab.

Those with chemo-refractory metastatic non-small-cell lung cancer were treated with focal radiation combined with CTLA-4 blockade using ipilimumab. With respect to this clone: Its antigen is unknown.

The V and J ends lost 3 bases and 5 bases respectively, with 4 bases between them. Looked up from germline, CDR1 is SGHNT and CDR2 is YENEEA. This CDR3 comprises 11 residues. The data were produced by immunoSEQ multiplex PCR, yet TCRdb's version contains in-frame clones alone and is incomplete. The sample lists 55,000 to 80,000 clones, roughly three quarters occurring once. The TCR originated in a human donor with non-small cell lung cancer who had a complete response to radiotherapy plus ipilimumab. The genes are TRBV11-3 and TRBJ2-5; D is undetermined. The sample was peripheral blood, taken from a patient treated with radiotherapy plus ipilimumab. Written as DNA, the CDR3 is TGTGCCAGCAGCTTGGGTGAGACCCAGTACTTC. It codes for CASSLGETQYF. Looking up the rest from reference TRBV11-3 and TRBJ2-5 gives the full variable domain: EAGVVQSPRYKIIEKKQPVAFWCNPISGHNTLYWYLQNLGQGPELLIRYENEEAVDDSQLPKDRFSAERLKGVDSTLKIQPAELGDSAVYLCASSLGETQYFGPGTRLLVL.